The rows below give T cell receptor beta chains drawn from one sample of a study of OX40 agonist ivuxolimab in advanced cancers. Only in-frame clones appear in the TCRdb table, and some are missing; sequencing was by immunoSEQ multiplex PCR. The table lists some 40,000 clones, 83% of them singletons. Here the sequenced sample was CD4+ or CD8+ T cells sorted from blood, taken in a trial of the OX40 agonist ivuxolimab. The receptors originated from an adult with an advanced solid tumor such as melanoma, head and neck, liver or kidney cancer. The conserved cysteine and the conserved F or W are not part of the CDR3 here. The D gene is left open where the match is weak.

TRBV4-2 | TRBD2 | 16 | ASSQGIAGPGSSYEQY
TRBV6-5 | NA | 11 | ASSHQGSNGYT
TRBV7-9 | NA | 11 | ASSFLDRNEAF
TRBV29-1 | TRBD1 | 14 | SVEENRGYGANVLT
TRBV6-1 | TRBD1 | 13 | ASSEGQGPNQPQH
TRBV7-8 | NA | 15 | ASSLSITGIANEKLF
TRBV7-8 | NA | 14 | ASSLVGSSLFSELF
TRBV2 | NA | 13 | ASATRSGEYNEQF
TRBV7-9 | TRBD1 | 13 | ASSQTGTGNYEQY
TRBV28 | NA | 10 | ASSFKNTEAF
TRBV7-3 | TRBD2 | 13 | ASSLTAGETDTQY
TRBV30 | NA | 10 | AWSVTQFEQY
TRBV29-1 | TRBD1 | 12 | SVVTGTDYNEQF
TRBV10-2 | NA | 12 | ASSVQRSDNEQF
TRBV5-4 | NA | 12 | ASSQGSGQETQY
TRBV10-1 | NA | 12 | ASSEVLGNTEAF
TRBV7-9 | NA | 12 | ASSLVGLPYEQY
TRBV19 | NA | 12 | ASSHRVGVYEQY
TRBV7-8 | TRBD2 | 12 | ASSPPTSENEQF
TRBV7-9 | NA | 10 | ASSPTRNEQF
TRBV5-1 | TRBD1 | 14 | ASSSRDRGLLDTQY
TRBV9 | TRBD1 | 13 | ASSAEDRGYNEQF
TRBV2 | NA | 13 | ASSQLAPDSYGYT
TRBV27 | TRBD2 | 12 | ASSLSGGGNEQY
TRBV7-9 | NA | 13 | ASSTDRDEGETQY
TRBV9 | NA | 13 | ASSVGGFGTGELF
TRBV7-9 | NA | 16 | ASSPPSRTAATNEKLF
TRBV9 | TRBD2 | 13 | ASSVGAGSSYEQY
TRBV20-1 | NA | 8 | SATGETAT